Given below is one TCR beta chain in context. Its recognized antigen is unknown. Base qualities are not provided; no much larger clone lies one nucleotide away. Per the publication, the treatment or condition label means: 15 to 20 received Ad26.COV2.S at low or high dose, single or two shots; roughly five received placebo; per-sample allocation not given. For vaccine and placebo recipients, the sequenced repertoires came from samples collected on day 63 after the first injection. Between 29 July and 7 August 2020, Cohort 1b enrolled about 27 adults aged 18-55 years at one site in Boston, USA. Ad26.COV2.S was a replication-incompetent adenovirus type 26 vector expressing a prefusion-stabilized SARS-CoV-2 spike protein from the original Wuhan strain. These data are taken from a study of Ad26.COV2.S vaccination and SARS-CoV-2 variants (dated by TCRdb to the early 2020s). Broadly, across the study: Vaccine-arm donors were drawn from COV1001, a multicentre, randomized, double-blind, placebo-controlled phase I-IIa trial of Ad26.COV2.S in healthy adults. Ad26.COV2.S was administered intramuscularly at a dose of 5x10^10 or 1x10^11 viral particles, either as one shot or as two shots given 56 days apart. TCRbeta repertoire sequencing was used to assess the specificity and breadth of SARS-CoV-2-reactive T cell receptors after Ad26.COV2.S vaccination. A total of 32 samples were included in the TCR-sequenced set, comprising roughly 19 Ad26.COV2.S vaccine recipients, 5 placebo recipients and 8 SARS-CoV-2 convalescent individuals. Trial participants were randomized into five groups of five: low-dose or high-dose Ad26.COV2.S given once or twice, or placebo on both occasions. Investigators remained blinded to trial group allocation during experiments and outcome assessment.

TCRbeta CDR3 regions were sequenced with the immunoSEQ Assay. After extraction, genomic DNA underwent amplification by bias-controlled multiplex PCR, followed by high-throughput sequencing. Per the original workflow: Collapsing and filtering of sequences were performed to quantify the absolute abundance of each unique TCRbeta CDR3 region. Usable DNA was measured by amplifying reference genes present in all nucleated cells, and TCRbeta template counts were normalized to that usable DNA to estimate T cell fraction. Repertoire TCRs were annotated as SARS-CoV-2-specific by exact matching of V gene, CDR3 amino acid sequence and J gene to a known reactive TCR set. MIRA supplied the reference SARS-CoV-2 TCR set, which was filtered for enrichment in COVID-19-positive ImmuneCODE repertoires so that public or cross-reactive TCRs were removed. Based on the MIRA antigens, annotated TCRs were further analysed at the level of specific ORF or position within ORF. Depth was the summed frequency of annotated unique rearrangements, while breadth was defined as annotated unique rearrangements over total unique productive rearrangements. Two-sided Wilcoxon rank-sum tests were applied when comparing TCR breadth between groups. TCRdb's version of the immuneACCESS table is confined to in-frame rearrangements and falls short of the full clone set. An unresolved V gene accounts for under half of the shortfall where checked; the remainder is of unknown origin. The V and J calls and clone size are taken from that table; D and trimming were inferred from the DNA. The sample table records about 350,000 clones; 80% to 90% of these occur just once. The top ten constitute less than 4% of the sample.

Results and caveats for the whole study, not just this receptor: Substantial breadth of spike-specific CD8+ and CD4+ T cell responses was reported after vaccination. The study was not powered for comparison of responses between vaccine doses or regimens. Spike-specific TCR breadth was higher in Ad26.COV2.S recipients than in placebo recipients (P = 0.0014). Vaccine and placebo recipients had comparable non-spike TCR breadth, which fits with the vaccine containing only spike. According to the authors, total T cell responses may have been underestimated by the TCR breadth and depth analyses.

CDR1 and CDR2 were assigned from the germline V gene as SGHRS and YFSETQ. Trimmed from V: 4 bases; trimmed from J: 3 bases; junction bases lacking a gene match: 3. Inclusive of the bounding cysteine and phenylalanine, the CDR3 is 14 residues long. CDR3 DNA only is kept here, 42 bases in frame from base 1. This TCR came from a person between 18 and 65 years old who received the Ad26.COV2.S COVID-19 vaccine or a placebo. The chain is made from TRBV5-1 and TRBJ2-2; the junction holds 7 bases that match TRBD1. This material consisted of peripheral blood, taken in a trial of Ad26.COV2.S vaccine versus placebo. In nucleotides, the sequence is TGCGCCAGCAGCGGGGACAGTCACACCGGGGAGCTGTTTTTT. Translated, this gives CASSGDSHTGELFF.